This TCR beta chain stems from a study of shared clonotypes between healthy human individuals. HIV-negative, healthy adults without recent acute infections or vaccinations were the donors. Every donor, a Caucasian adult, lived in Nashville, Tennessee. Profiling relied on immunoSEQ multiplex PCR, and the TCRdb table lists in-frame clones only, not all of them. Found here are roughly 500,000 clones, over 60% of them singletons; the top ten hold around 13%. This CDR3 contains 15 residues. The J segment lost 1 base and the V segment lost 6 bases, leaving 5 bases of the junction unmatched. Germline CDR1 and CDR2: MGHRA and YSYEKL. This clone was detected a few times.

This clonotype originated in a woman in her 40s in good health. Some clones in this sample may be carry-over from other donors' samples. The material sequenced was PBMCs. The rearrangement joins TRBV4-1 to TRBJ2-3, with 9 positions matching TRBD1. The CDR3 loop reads CASRRQGVGTDTQYF. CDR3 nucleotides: TGCGCCAGCAGACGACAGGGGGTCGGCACAGATACGCAGTATTTT.